This T cell receptor (beta chain) was sequenced in a study of blood T cell repertoires in COVID-19. For the study at large: Samples came from the United States, Italy and Spain, spanning acute and convalescent COVID-19. PBMCs, B-cell-depleted T cells, or T cells provided the cDNA or gDNA that made up the material.

The CDR3 runs 13 residues. CDR1 WNHNN and CDR2 SYGVQD come from the germline V gene (reference sequence). Deletions cut 0 bases from V and 8 bases from J, with 8 bases between. Source study methods: Estimation of nucleated cell counts was performed using reference gene primer amplification. Generated by immunoSEQ multiplex PCR, the TCRdb table keeps only in-frame clones and is missing some. D and trimming come from the DNA, and the V and J calls and clone size come from that table. The sample lists roughly 260,000 clones; roughly 86% were seen once. The TCR comes from a man in his forties who had recovered from COVID-19. This chain connects TRBV10-1 to TRBJ2-1; TRBD2 is a possible D gene (6 bases). Sequenced material: peripheral blood. CDR3 bases: TGCGCCAGCAGTGAGTCGCGCGGGGATGAGCAGTTCTTC. Amino acid sequence: CASSESRGDEQFF.